The 6 T cell receptor beta chains in this list originate from one sample, sequenced in a study of HIV-infected children after antiretroviral therapy interruption (dated by TCRdb to between 2017 and 2020). According to the study, the label for this sample's treatment or condition signals: PENTA 11 planned treatment interruption arm or continuous ART arm. Library method: 3' RACE. These reads were obtained on an Illumina MiSeq. TCR libraries were generated from RNA by a 3' RACE protocol incorporating unique molecular identifiers so that PCR amplification bias could be corrected. TCRdb trimmed public reads at Q25 via fastp, called clones via MiXCR and kept in-frame beta chains. Rows are combined by CDR3 protein, so each entry shows the most common genes and DNA. For this sample there are 70,000 to 90,000 distinct CDR3 sequences; 5.5% to 8.5% appear just once. 0.85% to 1.3% of the sample goes to the ten largest clones.

This sample comprised CD45RA+ CD4+ T cells from PBMCs, pooled from several time points, obtained from a donor given antiretroviral therapy, either interrupted or continuous. The cell subset or site label, read with the paper, signifies: naive CD4+ CD45RA+ CD45RO- T cells. These receptors were taken from a pool of human donors with HIV.

This clonotype was observed many times. This sequence joins TRBV5-1 and TRBJ2-2; no definite D call. The length of the CDR3 is 13 residues. CDR1 is SGHRS, CDR2 YFSETQ, per germline. Trimming took off 5 bases at V and 4 bases at J, with 9 bases between the two ends. CDR3 residues: CASRFRGTGELFF. The DNA of the CDR3 is TGCGCCAGCAGATTTCGCGGCACCGGGGAGCTGTTTTTT.

In this sample, this clonotype turned up many times. The junction departs from germline at one end; a sequencing error may be responsible. This chain joins TRBV6-1 and TRBJ2-7; TRBD2 is a possible D gene (7 bases). Germline assignment: CDR1 MNHNS and CDR2 SASEGT. This CDR3 spans 15 amino acids. The CDR3 DNA is TGTGCTAGCATCCTACTAGCGAGGGGGACTTACGAGCAGTACTTC. It codes for CASILLARGTYEQYF.

The table lists this clonotype with many counts. J is TRBJ2-6 and V is TRBV5-1; D ambiguous. Trimming shortened V by 0 bases and J by 13 bases, and 14 bases separated the two germline ends. This CDR3 spans 14 amino acids. Germline V gives CDR1 SGHRS, CDR2 YFSETQ. CDR3 sequence (DNA): TGCGCCAGCAGCTTGGGCTCCCTAGAGAGTGTCCTGACTTTC. Its translation: CASSLGSLESVLTF. The entire variable domain, with the rest obtained from reference TRBV5-1 and TRBJ2-6, is as follows: KAGVTQTPRYLIKTRGQQVTLSCSPISGHRSVSWYQQTPGQGLQFLFEYFSETQRNKGNFPGRFSGRQFSNSRSEMNVSTLELGDSALYLCASSLGSLESVLTFGAGSRLTVL.

This clonotype appeared a few times. Germline is not matched at one junction end, which may reflect a read error. This rearrangement joins TRBV11-2 to TRBJ2-7; tentative D call: TRBD1 (5 bases). Looked up from germline, CDR1 is SGHAT and CDR2 is FQNNGV. This CDR3 contains 17 residues. The CDR3 coding sequence is TGTGCCAGCAGCCTAGAGCCAGTGAGCAGGGAAGGACGCGAGCAGTACTTC. This gives the protein CASSLEPVSREGREQYF.

This clonotype was seen a few times. CDR3 nucleotide sequence: TGTGCCATCAGTGCCCCACACAATGAGCAGTTCTTC. It yields the protein CAISAPHNEQFF. The gene calls are TRBV10-3 and TRBJ2-1; D gene unclear. V gave up 4 bases and J gave up 5 bases, with 6 bases separating them. CDR1 is ENHRY and CDR2 is SYGVKD in the germline V gene. This CDR3 spans 12 amino acids.

The gene calls are TRBV5-1 and TRBJ2-7, with a weak D call TRBD1 (5 bases). CDR1 is SGHRS and CDR2 is YFSETQ in the germline V gene. The CDR3 has 14 amino acids. V lost 2 bases and J 2 bases, leaving 11 bases between the germline ends. CDR3 coding DNA: TGCGCCAGCAGCTTAACAGGAAGAACCTACGAGCAGTACTTC. Its translation is CASSLTGRTYEQYF. The complete variable domain, with remaining parts taken from reference TRBV5-1 and TRBJ2-7, reads KAGVTQTPRYLIKTRGQQVTLSCSPISGHRSVSWYQQTPGQGLQFLFEYFSETQRNKGNFPGRFSGRQFSNSRSEMNVSTLELGDSALYLCASSLTGRTYEQYFGPGTRLTVT.